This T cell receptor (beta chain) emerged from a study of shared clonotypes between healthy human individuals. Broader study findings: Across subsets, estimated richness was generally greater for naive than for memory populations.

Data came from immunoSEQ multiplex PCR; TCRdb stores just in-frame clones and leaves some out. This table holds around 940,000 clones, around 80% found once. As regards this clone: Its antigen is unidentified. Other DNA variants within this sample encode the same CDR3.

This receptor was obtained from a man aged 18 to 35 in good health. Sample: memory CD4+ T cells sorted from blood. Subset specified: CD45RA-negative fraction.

The chain's CDR3 is CASSEGTGGNQPQHF. The CDR3 DNA reads TGTGCCAGCAGTGAGGGGACAGGGGGTAATCAGCCCCAGCATTTT. V is TRBV2 and J is TRBJ1-5, with 11 positions matching TRBD1. This CDR3 is built from 15 residues. The germline V gene encodes CDR1 SNHLY and CDR2 FYNNEI. The V segment lost 3 bases and the J segment 4 bases; nucleotides outside the gene matches: 2.